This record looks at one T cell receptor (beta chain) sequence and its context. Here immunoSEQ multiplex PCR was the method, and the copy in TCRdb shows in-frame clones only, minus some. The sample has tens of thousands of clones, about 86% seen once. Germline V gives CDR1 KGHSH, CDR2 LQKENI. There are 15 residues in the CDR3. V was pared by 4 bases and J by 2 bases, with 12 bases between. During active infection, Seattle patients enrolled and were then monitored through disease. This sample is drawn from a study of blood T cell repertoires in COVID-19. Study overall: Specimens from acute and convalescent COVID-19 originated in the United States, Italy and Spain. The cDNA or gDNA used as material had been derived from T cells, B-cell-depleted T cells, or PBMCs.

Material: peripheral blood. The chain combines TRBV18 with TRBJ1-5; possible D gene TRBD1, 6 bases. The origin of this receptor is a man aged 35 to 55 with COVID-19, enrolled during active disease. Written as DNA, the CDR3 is TGTGCCAGCTCACAAGCACAGGGTGGCAATCAGCCCCAGCATTTT. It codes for CASSQAQGGNQPQHF.